These T cell receptor beta chains were read from a single sample in a study of T cell responses to AZD1222 COVID-19 vaccine. Libraries were prepared by immunoSEQ multiplex PCR; TCRdb keeps only in-frame clonotypes and omits some of them. Of 65,000 to 95,000 clones in the sample, 70% to 90% were seen once. The sequences come from peripheral blood, collected 28 days after the second AZD1222 dose. These receptors originate from an adult who received the AZD1222 COVID-19 vaccine. The CDR3 runs from the conserved cysteine through the conserved F or W. A D gene is named only where the DNA matches it firmly. Clone sizes are given selectively: once, few, many, or a class where the clone is expanded.

clone size	J gene	D gene	CDR3 length	V gene	CDR3 protein	CDR3 DNA
-	TRBJ2-5	-	16	TRBV3-1/TRBV3-2	CASSPYPRFKEETQYF	TGTGCCAGCAGCCCCTACCCCAGATTTAAAGAAGAGACCCAGTACTTC
once	TRBJ2-1	-	16	TRBV6-5	CASSYSEVGFYNEQFF	TGTGCCAGCAGTTACTCTGAGGTGGGTTTTTACAATGAGCAGTTCTTC
-	TRBJ2-3	TRBD1	14	TRBV7-9	CASSLQGDSDTQYF	TGTGCCAGCAGCTTACAGGGGGATTCGGATACGCAGTATTTT
-	TRBJ2-1	TRBD2	19	TRBV7-8	CASSFRRRLAGGLYNEQFF	TGTGCCAGCAGCTTCCGTAGGAGACTAGCGGGGGGGTTATACAATGAGCAGTTCTTC
-	TRBJ1-5	-	14	TRBV18	CASSLDSNNQPQHF	TGTGCCAGCTCACTGGACAGCAACAATCAGCCCCAGCATTTT
once	TRBJ2-1	-	14	TRBV3-1/TRBV3-2	CASSQGNSYNEQFF	TGTGCCAGCAGCCAAGGCAACTCCTACAATGAGCAGTTCTTC
-	TRBJ2-3	-	15	TRBV5-1	CASSLVLAGPDTQYF	TGCGCCAGCAGCTTGGTTCTCGCAGGTCCAGATACGCAGTATTTT
-	TRBJ2-3	TRBD2	15	TRBV6-4	CASSEIAGGTDTQYF	TGTGCCAGCAGTGAAATAGCGGGGGGAACAGATACGCAGTATTTT
few	TRBJ1-5	-	15	TRBV3-1/TRBV3-2	CASSQYLGANQPQHF	TGTGCCAGCAGCCAATACCTCGGCGCCAATCAGCCCCAGCATTTT
-	TRBJ1-2	-	15	TRBV7-2	CASSRRGGVNYGYTF	TGTGCCAGCAGTCGACGAGGGGGGGTTAACTATGGCTACACCTTC
-	TRBJ2-7	-	14	TRBV30	CAWSFEGRSYEQYF	TGTGCCTGGAGTTTTGAGGGACGCTCCTACGAGCAGTACTTC
-	TRBJ1-3	-	15	TRBV6-5	CASSYGTNSGNTIYF	TGTGCCAGCAGTTACGGGACTAACTCTGGAAACACCATATATTTT
-	TRBJ2-1	-	17	TRBV7-2	CASSVSSFSEGTNEQFF	TGTGCCAGCAGCGTATCCTCCTTCTCCGAGGGGACCAATGAGCAGTTCTTC
-	TRBJ1-4	-	15	TRBV6-5	CASSLTGTLNEKLFF	TGTGCCAGCAGCCTTACAGGGACCTTGAATGAAAAACTGTTTTTT
few	TRBJ1-2	-	15	TRBV7-9	CASSSTGFSRYGYTF	TGTGCCAGCAGCTCAACAGGTTTTTCGCGCTATGGCTACACCTTC
-	TRBJ1-6	-	12	TRBV6-5	CASRGSNSPLHF	TGTGCCAGCAGAGGGAGCAATTCACCCCTCCACTTT
-	TRBJ2-5	TRBD1	14	TRBV2	CASDRVTLLGTQYF	TGTGCCAGCGACAGGGTCACTCTCCTGGGGACCCAGTACTTC
-	TRBJ2-5	TRBD1	13	TRBV5-4	CASSLGQGETQYF	TGTGCCAGCAGCCTAGGACAGGGGGAGACCCAGTACTTC
-	TRBJ2-3	-	14	TRBV18	CASSASFTTDTQYF	TGTGCCAGCTCAGCCTCCTTTACCACAGATACGCAGTATTTT
-	TRBJ2-7	-	12	TRBV28	CASSSNSYEQYF	TGTGCCAGCAGTTCTAACTCCTACGAGCAGTACTTC
-	TRBJ1-1	TRBD1	15	TRBV28	CASSTPGGLVTEAFF	TGTGCCAGCAGCACTCCAGGGGGCCTGGTCACTGAAGCTTTCTTT
-	TRBJ1-2	-	15	TRBV9	CASSVLRDSKGGYTF	TGTGCCAGCAGCGTACTCAGGGATTCCAAAGGGGGCTACACCTTC
-	TRBJ2-7	-	12	TRBV7-9	CASSFTYHEQYF	TGTGCCAGCAGCTTTACTTACCACGAGCAGTACTTC
-	TRBJ1-1	-	18	TRBV5-5	CASSLLGGGTDLNTEAFF	TGTGCCAGCAGCTTGTTGGGGGGAGGTACAGATTTGAACACTGAAGCTTTCTTT
-	TRBJ1-5	-	15	TRBV6-1	CASSEQPGAGQPQHF	TGTGCCAGCAGTGAACAGCCAGGGGCTGGTCAGCCCCAGCATTTT
-	TRBJ2-7	TRBD1	13	TRBV5-4	CAWGGQGTYEQYF	TGTGCGTGGGGGGGACAGGGTACCTACGAGCAGTACTTC
-	TRBJ2-6	TRBD2	16	TRBV5-4	CASSPGGLSGANVLTF	TGTGCCAGCAGCCCGGGAGGCCTCTCTGGGGCCAACGTCCTGACTTTC
-	TRBJ1-5	TRBD1	15	TRBV19	CASSTSTGTNQPQHF	TGTGCCAGTAGTACCTCGACAGGGACCAATCAGCCCCAGCATTTT
-	TRBJ1-5	-	13	TRBV18	CASSPGLSEPQHF	TGTGCCAGCTCACCAGGCCTCTCAGAGCCCCAGCATTTT
-	TRBJ2-4	-	11	TRBV20-1	CSATLQGIWYF	TGCAGTGCTACTCTACAGGGAATATGGTACTTC
-	TRBJ2-1	-	15	TRBV4-1	CASSQEHPGYNEQFF	TGCGCCAGCAGCCAAGAGCACCCGGGCTACAATGAGCAGTTCTTC
-	TRBJ1-1	TRBD1	15	TRBV3-1/TRBV3-2	CASSLPGTGAVEAFF	TGTGCCAGCAGCCTCCCCGGGACAGGGGCTGTGGAAGCTTTCTTT
-	TRBJ2-7	-	14	TRBV28	CASSLPGDPYEQYF	TGTGCCAGCAGTTTACCGGGGGATCCCTACGAGCAGTACTTC
-	TRBJ2-2	-	16	TRBV6-5	CASSYVGTFNTGELFF	TGTGCCAGCAGTTACGTCGGGACATTCAACACCGGGGAGCTGTTTTTT
-	TRBJ2-5	-	15	TRBV5-1	CASSRSGAREETQYF	TGCGCCAGCAGCCGTTCAGGGGCGCGTGAGGAGACCCAGTACTTC
-	TRBJ1-1	-	14	TRBV28	CASSSDRSLTEAFF	TGTGCCAGCAGTTCCGACAGGAGCCTCACTGAAGCTTTCTTT
once	TRBJ2-1	-	19	TRBV2	CASLRFSLFSYEGNNEQFF	TGTGCCAGCCTACGCTTTTCCTTATTTTCGTACGAAGGGAACAATGAGCAGTTCTTC
-	TRBJ2-5	-	13	TRBV10-3	CASGNRGGETQYF	TGTGCGTCCGGGAACAGGGGGGGGGAGACCCAGTACTTC
-	TRBJ2-7	-	13	TRBV2	CASRFHRVYEQYF	TGTGCCAGCCGTTTTCACAGGGTCTACGAGCAGTACTTC
-	TRBJ2-7	TRBD1	14	TRBV6-6	CATLGQGASYEQYF	TGTGCCACGTTAGGACAGGGGGCCTCCTACGAGCAGTACTTC
-	TRBJ2-2	-	18	TRBV5-1	CASSDRSGGFTNTGELFF	TGCGCCAGCAGCGATAGGTCTGGGGGATTCACGAACACCGGGGAGCTGTTTTTT
-	TRBJ2-7	TRBD2	15	TRBV7-6	CASSLSGAGPDEQYF	TGTGCCAGCAGCTTAAGTGGAGCGGGGCCCGACGAGCAGTACTTC
-	TRBJ1-1	-	16	TRBV11-1	CASSLNLGPGDTEAFF	TGTGCCAGCAGCTTAAACTTAGGGCCGGGGGACACTGAAGCTTTCTTT
-	TRBJ2-7	TRBD1	14	TRBV19	CASSIRDRGYEQYF	TGTGCCAGTAGTATAAGGGACAGGGGCTACGAGCAGTACTTC
-	TRBJ2-7	-	13	TRBV10-3	CAIAVDRTYEQYF	TGTGCCATCGCGGTGGACAGAACCTACGAGCAGTACTTC
-	TRBJ2-5	-	13	TRBV27	CASSSYQQETQYF	TGTGCCAGCAGTTCCTACCAACAAGAGACCCAGTACTTC
-	TRBJ1-1	-	13	TRBV5-6	CASSFWVNTEAFF	TGTGCCAGCAGCTTCTGGGTGAACACTGAAGCTTTCTTT
-	TRBJ1-3	-	15	TRBV10-3	CATQGPGWGGNTIYF	TGTGCCACCCAAGGGCCGGGGTGGGGTGGAAACACCATATATTTT
-	TRBJ1-5	-	14	TRBV7-2	CASSDNGVNQPQHF	TGTGCCAGCAGCGACAACGGAGTCAATCAGCCCCAGCATTTT
-	TRBJ2-1	-	17	TRBV25-1	CASSTPAGPRSSNEQFF	TGTGCCAGCAGTACACCGGCCGGGCCGAGAAGTAGCAATGAGCAGTTCTTC
-	TRBJ2-7	-	10	TRBV27	CASGLYEQYF	TGTGCCAGCGGACTCTACGAGCAGTACTTC
once	TRBJ2-2	-	15	TRBV11-3	CASSLDRGETGELFF	TGTGCCAGCAGCTTAGATCGGGGTGAGACCGGGGAGCTGTTTTTT
-	TRBJ2-1	TRBD1	14	TRBV7-2	CASSLVFPGQGGFF	TGTGCCAGCAGCTTAGTATTTCCGGGACAGGGTGGGTTCTTC
-	TRBJ1-2	TRBD1	16	TRBV28	CASRGGGANPPYGYTF	TGTGCCAGCAGGGGAGGGGGCGCGAATCCCCCGTATGGCTACACCTTC
-	TRBJ1-5	TRBD1	17	TRBV7-2	CASSLGQGVWDNQPQHF	TGTGCCAGCAGCTTAGGCCAGGGGGTTTGGGACAATCAGCCCCAGCATTTT
-	TRBJ1-3	-	17	TRBV5-6	CASNLRTASPSGNTIYF	TGTGCCAGCAACCTGCGGACCGCAAGCCCCTCTGGAAACACCATATATTTT
-	TRBJ2-5	-	13	TRBV3-1/TRBV3-2	CASSQVGGETQYF	TGTGCCAGCAGCCAAGTTGGGGGGGAGACCCAGTACTTC